Below, one T cell receptor beta chain is given with its context. Its antigen is not identified. Trimming removed 0 bases at V and 0 bases at J, with 11 bases between. CDR1 is SGHTA, CDR2 FQGNSA, per germline. This CDR3 has 16 amino acids. The data are from a study of beta chain features in type 1 diabetes. About the study: Sorted cells numbering under 110 million were examined across all samples.

Without exception, sorted populations had purity beyond 98%. General study results and limits: Individuals with type 1 diabetes displayed fewer insertions and more deletions at VDJ junctions. Healthy donors had naive, central memory and Treg TCRB repertoires that appeared less similar than those seen among patients.

Expressed TCRB transcripts were sequenced, since all the RNA that had been isolated was reverse transcribed. The data were produced by immunoSEQ multiplex PCR, yet TCRdb's version contains in-frame clones alone and is incomplete. Here the sample spans 350,000 to 450,000 clones, around 14% being singletons. Sequenced sample: naive CD4+ T cells from blood. The receptor was isolated from a young man in good health. The chain employs TRBV7-2 and TRBJ2-5, with a possible D match to TRBD1 (6 bases). DNA for the CDR3: TGTGCCAGCAGCTTAGCCAGGGGCCTGTACCAAGAGACCCAGTACTTC. Protein product: CASSLARGLYQETQYF.